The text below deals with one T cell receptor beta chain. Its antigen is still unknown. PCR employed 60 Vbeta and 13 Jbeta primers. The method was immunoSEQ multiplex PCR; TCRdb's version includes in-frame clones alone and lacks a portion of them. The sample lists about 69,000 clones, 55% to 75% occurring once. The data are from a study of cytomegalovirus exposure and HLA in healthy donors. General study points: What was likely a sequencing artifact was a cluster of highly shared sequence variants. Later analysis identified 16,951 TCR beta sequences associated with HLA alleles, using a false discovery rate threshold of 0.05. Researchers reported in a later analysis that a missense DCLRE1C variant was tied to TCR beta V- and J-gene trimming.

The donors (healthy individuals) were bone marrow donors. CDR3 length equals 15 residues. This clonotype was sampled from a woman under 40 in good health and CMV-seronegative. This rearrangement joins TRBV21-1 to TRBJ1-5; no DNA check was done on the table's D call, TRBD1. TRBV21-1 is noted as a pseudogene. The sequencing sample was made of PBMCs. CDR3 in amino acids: CAIGRDREGFRPQHF. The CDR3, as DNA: TGTGCCATCGGGCGAGACAGGGAAGGGTTTAGGCCCCAGCATTTT.